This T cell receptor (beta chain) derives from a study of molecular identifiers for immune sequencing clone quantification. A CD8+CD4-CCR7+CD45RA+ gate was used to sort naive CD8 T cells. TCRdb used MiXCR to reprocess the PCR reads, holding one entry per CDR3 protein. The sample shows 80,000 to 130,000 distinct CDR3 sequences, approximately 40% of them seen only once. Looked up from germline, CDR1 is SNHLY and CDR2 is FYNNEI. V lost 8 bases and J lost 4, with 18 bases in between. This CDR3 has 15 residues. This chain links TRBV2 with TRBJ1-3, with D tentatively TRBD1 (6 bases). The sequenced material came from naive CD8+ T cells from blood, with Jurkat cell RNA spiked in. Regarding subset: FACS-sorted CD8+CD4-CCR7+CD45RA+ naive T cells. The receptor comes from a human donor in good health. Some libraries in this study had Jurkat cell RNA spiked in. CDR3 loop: CASAGQPSTGNTIYF. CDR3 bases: TGTGCCAGCGCAGGACAGCCCTCAACCGGAAACACCATATATTTT.